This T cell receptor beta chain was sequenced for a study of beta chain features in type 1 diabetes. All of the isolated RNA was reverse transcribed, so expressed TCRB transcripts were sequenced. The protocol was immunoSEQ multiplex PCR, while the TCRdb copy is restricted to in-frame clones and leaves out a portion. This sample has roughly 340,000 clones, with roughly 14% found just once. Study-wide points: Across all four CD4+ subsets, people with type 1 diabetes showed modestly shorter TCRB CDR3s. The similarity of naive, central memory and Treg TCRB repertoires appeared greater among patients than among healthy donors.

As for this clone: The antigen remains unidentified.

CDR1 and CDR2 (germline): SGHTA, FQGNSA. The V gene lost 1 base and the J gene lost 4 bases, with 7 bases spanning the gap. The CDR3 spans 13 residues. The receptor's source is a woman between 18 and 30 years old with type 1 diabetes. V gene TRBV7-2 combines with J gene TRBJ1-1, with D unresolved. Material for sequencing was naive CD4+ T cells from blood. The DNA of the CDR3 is TGTGCCAGCAGCTTAGAACAGATCACTGAAGCTTTCTTT. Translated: CASSLEQITEAFF. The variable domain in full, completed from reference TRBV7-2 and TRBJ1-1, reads GAGVSQSPSNKVTEKGKDVELRCDPISGHTALYWYRQSLGQGLEFLIYFQGNSAPDKSGLPSDRFSAERTGGSVSTLTIQRTQQEDSAVYLCASSLEQITEAFFGQGTRLTVV.